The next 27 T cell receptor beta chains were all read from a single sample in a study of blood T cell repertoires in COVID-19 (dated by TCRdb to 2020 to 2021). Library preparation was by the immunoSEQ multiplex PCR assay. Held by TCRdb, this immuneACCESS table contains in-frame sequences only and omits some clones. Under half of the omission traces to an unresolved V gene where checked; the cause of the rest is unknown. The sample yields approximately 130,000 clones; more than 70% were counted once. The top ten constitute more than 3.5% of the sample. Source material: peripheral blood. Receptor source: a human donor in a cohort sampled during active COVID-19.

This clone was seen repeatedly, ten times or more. The DNA for the CDR3 is TGTGCCAGCAGCCCGGACAGTAACTATGGCTACACCTTC. This encodes CASSPDSNYGYTF. The J gene is TRBJ1-2, the V gene TRBV7-6, with D perhaps matching TRBD1 (6 bases). The CDR3 loop spans 13 amino acids. Germline V gene lookup returns CDR1 SGHVS and CDR2 FNYEAQ. The germline V and J ends were trimmed by 5 bases and 1 base, with 8 bases remaining between them.

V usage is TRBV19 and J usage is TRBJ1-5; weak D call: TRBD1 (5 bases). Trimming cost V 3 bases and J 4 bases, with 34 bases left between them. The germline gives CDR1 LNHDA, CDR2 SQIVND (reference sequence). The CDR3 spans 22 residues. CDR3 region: CASSMGRWVDGYGGSSNQPQHF. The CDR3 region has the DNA TGTGCCAGTAGTATGGGGCGTTGGGTCGATGGTTACGGGGGGTCTTCTAATCAGCCCCAGCATTTT.

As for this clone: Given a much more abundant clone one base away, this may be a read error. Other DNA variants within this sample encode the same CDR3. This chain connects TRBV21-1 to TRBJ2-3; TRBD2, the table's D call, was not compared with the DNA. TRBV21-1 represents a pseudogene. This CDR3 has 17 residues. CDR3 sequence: CASSKAGAGGNTDTQYF. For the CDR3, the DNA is TGTGCCAGCAGCAAAGCGGGGGCGGGGGGAAACACAGATACGCAGTATTTT.

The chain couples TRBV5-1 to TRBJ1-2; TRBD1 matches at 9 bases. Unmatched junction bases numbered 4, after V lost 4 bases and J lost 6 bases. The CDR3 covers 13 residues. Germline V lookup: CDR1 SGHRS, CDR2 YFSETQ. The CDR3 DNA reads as TGCGCCAGCAGCCCTGACAGGGGGGATGGCTACACCTTC. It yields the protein CASSPDRGDGYTF.

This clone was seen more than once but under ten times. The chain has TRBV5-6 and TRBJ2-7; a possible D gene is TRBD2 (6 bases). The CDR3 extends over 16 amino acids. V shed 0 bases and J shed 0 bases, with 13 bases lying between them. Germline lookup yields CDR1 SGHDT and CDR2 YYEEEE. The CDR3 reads CASSLVGDSPSYEQYV. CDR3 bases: TGTGCCAGCAGCTTGGTAGGGGACTCCCCCTCCTACGAGCAGTACGTC.

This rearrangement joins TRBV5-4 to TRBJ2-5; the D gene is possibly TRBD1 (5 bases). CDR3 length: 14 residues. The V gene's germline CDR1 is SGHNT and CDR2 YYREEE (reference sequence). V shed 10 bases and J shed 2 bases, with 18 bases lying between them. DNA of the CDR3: TGTGCCTGGAAGGGGATAGGCAGACAAGAGACCCAGTACTTC. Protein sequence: CAWKGIGRQETQYF.

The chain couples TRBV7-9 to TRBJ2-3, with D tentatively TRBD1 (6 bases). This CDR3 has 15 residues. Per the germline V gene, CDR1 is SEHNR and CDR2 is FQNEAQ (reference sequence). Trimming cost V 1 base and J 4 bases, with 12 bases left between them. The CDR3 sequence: CASSLVGSGADTQYF. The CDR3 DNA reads TGTGCCAGCAGCTTAGTGGGATCAGGGGCAGATACGCAGTATTTT. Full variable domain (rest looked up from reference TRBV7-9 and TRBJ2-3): DTGVSQNPRHKITKRGQNVTFRCDPISEHNRLYWYRQTLGQGPEFLTYFQNEAQLEKSRLLSDRFSAERPKGSFSTLEIQRTEQGDSAMYLCASSLVGSGADTQYFGPGTRLTVL.

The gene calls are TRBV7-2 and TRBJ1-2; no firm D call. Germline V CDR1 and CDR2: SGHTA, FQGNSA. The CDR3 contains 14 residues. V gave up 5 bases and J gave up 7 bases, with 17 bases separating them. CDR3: CASSPGPVVIGYTF. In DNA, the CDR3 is TGTGCCAGCAGCCCAGGTCCCGTGGTGATTGGCTACACCTTC.

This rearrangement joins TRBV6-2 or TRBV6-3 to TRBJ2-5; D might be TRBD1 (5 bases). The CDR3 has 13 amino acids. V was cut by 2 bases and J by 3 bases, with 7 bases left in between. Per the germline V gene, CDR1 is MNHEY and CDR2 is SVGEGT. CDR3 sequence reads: CASSYKTEETQYF. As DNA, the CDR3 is TGTGCCAGCAGTTACAAGACAGAAGAGACCCAGTACTTC.

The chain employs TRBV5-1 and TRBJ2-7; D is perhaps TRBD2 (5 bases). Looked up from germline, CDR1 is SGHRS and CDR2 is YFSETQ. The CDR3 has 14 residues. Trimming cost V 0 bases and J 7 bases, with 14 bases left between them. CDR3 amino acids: CASSLASATGEQYF. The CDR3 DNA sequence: TGCGCCAGCAGCTTGGCATCCGCGACGGGGGAGCAGTACTTC.

CDR3 coding DNA: TGTGCCAGCAGCGAGGGGACTCAGAGAGGCACTGAAGCTTTCTTT. Amino acid sequence: CASSEGTQRGTEAFF. The chain carries TRBV9 and TRBJ1-1, with D perhaps TRBD1 (5 bases). Germline CDR1 and CDR2: SGDLS and YYNGEE. CDR3 size: 15 residues. Trimming removed 3 bases at V and 4 bases at J, with 16 bases between.

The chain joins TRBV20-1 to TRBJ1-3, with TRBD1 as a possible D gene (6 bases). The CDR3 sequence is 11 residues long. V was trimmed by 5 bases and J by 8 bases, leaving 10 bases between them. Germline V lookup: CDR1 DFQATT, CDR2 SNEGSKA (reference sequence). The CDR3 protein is CSAAHRDTIYF. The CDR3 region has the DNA TGCAGTGCTGCTCACAGGGACACCATATATTTT.

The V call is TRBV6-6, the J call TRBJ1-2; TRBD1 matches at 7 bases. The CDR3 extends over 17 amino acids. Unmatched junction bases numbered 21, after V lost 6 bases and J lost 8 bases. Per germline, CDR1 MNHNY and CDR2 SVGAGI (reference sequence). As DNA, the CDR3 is TGTGCCAGCAGCCGATACTCGGGAACAGGGGTAATTTTGGGCTACACCTTC. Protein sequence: CASSRYSGTGVILGYTF.

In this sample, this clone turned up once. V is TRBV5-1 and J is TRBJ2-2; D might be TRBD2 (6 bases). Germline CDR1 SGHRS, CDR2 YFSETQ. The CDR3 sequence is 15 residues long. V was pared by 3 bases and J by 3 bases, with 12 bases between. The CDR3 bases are TGCGCCAGCAGCTCCAGCCGCGGGGACACCGGGGAGCTGTTTTTT. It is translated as CASSSSRGDTGELFF.

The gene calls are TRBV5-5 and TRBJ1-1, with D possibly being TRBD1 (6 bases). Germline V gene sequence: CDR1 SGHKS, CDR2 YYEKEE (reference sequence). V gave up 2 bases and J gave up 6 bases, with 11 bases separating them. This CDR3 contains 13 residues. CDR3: CASSFGGAAEAFF. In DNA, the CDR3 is TGTGCCAGCAGCTTTGGGGGGGCCGCTGAAGCTTTCTTT.

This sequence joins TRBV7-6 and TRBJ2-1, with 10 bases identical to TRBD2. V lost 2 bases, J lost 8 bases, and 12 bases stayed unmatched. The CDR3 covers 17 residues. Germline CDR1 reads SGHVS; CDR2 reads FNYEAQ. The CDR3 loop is CASSLLLSGGEVDEQFF. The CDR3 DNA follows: TGTGCCAGCAGCTTACTCCTGAGCGGGGGGGAGGTGGATGAGCAGTTCTTC. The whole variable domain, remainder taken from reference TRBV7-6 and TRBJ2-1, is GAGVSQSPRYKVTKRGQDVALRCDPISGHVSLYWYRQALGQGPEFLTYFNYEAQQDKSGLPNDRFSAERPEGSISTLTIQRTEQRDSAMYRCASSLLLSGGEVDEQFFGPGTRLTVL.

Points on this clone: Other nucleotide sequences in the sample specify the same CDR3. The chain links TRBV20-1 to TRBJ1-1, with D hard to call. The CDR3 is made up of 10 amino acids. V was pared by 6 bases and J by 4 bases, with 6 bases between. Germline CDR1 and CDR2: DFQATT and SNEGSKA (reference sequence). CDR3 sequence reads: CSALFTEAFF. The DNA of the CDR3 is TGCAGTGCCCTGTTCACTGAAGCTTTCTTT.

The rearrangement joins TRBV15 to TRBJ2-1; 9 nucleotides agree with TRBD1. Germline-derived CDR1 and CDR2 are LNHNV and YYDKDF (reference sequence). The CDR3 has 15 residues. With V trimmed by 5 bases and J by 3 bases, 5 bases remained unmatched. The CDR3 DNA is TGTGCCACCAGCCAACAGGGGGCTTTCTACAATGAGCAGTTCTTC. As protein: CATSQQGAFYNEQFF.

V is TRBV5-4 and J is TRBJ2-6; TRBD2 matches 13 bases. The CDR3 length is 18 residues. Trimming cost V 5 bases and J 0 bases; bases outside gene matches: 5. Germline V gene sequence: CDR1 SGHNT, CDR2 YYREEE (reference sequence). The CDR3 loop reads CASSSGLAGASGANVLTF. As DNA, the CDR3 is TGTGCCAGCAGTTCCGGACTAGCGGGGGCCTCTGGGGCCAACGTCCTGACTTTC. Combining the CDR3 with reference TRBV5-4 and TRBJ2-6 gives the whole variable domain ETGVTQSPTHLIKTRGQQVTLRCSSQSGHNTVSWYQQALGQGPQFIFQYYREEENGRGNFPPRFSGLQFPNYSSELNVNALELDDSALYLCASSSGLAGASGANVLTFGAGSRLTVL.

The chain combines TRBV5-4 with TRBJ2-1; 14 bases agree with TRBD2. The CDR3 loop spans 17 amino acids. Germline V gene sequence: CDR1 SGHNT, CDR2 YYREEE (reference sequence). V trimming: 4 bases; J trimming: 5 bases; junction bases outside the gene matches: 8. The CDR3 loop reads CASSLTSGGVGDNEQFF. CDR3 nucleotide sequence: TGTGCCAGCAGCCTGACTAGCGGGGGGGTTGGGGACAATGAGCAGTTCTTC.

The CDR3 protein is CAWSLASDTQYF. CDR3 coding DNA: TGTGCCTGGAGTCTAGCATCAGATACGCAGTATTTT. This sequence joins TRBV30 and TRBJ2-3, with a weak D call TRBD2 (5 bases). The V and J ends lost 2 bases and 4 bases respectively, with 7 bases between them. The CDR3 extends over 12 amino acids. Germline V gene lookup returns CDR1 GTSNPN and CDR2 SVGIG (reference sequence).

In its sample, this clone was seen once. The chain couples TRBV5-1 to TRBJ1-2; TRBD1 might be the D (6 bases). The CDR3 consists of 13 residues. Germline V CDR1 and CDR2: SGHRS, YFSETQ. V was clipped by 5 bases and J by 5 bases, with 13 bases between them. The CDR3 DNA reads TGCGCCAGCAGTGACGGACAGAATTATGGCTACACCTTC. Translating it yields CASSDGQNYGYTF.

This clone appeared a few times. DNA for the CDR3: TGTGCCAGCAGAACGGGGTTAGAGACCCAGTACTTC. This encodes CASRTGLETQYF. The chain has TRBV6-5 and TRBJ2-5; possible D gene TRBD2, 5 bases. V lost 6 bases and J 4 bases, leaving 9 bases between the germline ends. Germline V gives CDR1 MNHEY, CDR2 SVGAGI. The CDR3 consists of 12 residues.

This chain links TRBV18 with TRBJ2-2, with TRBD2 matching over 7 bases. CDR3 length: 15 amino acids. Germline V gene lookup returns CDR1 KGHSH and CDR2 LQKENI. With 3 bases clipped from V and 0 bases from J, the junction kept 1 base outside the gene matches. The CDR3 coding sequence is TGTGCCAGCTCACCGAGCGGGGCGAACACCGGGGAGCTGTTTTTT. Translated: CASSPSGANTGELFF. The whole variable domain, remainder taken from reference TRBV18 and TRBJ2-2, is NAGVMQNPRHLVRRRGQEARLRCSPMKGHSHVYWYRQLPEEGLKFMVYLQKENIIDESGMPKERFSAEFPKEGPSILRIQQVVRGDSAAYFCASSPSGANTGELFFGEGSRLTVL.

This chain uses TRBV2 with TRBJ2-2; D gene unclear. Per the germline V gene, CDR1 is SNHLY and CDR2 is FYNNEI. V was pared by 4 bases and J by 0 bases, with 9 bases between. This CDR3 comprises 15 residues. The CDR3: CASSASQANTGELFF. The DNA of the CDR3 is TGTGCCAGCAGTGCGAGTCAGGCGAACACCGGGGAGCTGTTTTTT.

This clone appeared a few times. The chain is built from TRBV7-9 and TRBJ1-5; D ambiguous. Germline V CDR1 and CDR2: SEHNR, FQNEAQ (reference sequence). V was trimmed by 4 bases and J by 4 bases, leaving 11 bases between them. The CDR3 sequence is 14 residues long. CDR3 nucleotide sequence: TGTGCCAGCAGCTCATCGGGAGGGAATCAGCCCCAGCATTTT. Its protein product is CASSSSGGNQPQHF.

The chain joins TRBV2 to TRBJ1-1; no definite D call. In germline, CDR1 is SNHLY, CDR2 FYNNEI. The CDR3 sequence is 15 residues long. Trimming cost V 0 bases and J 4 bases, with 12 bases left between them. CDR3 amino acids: CASSEAGYSGTEAFF. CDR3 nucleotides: TGTGCCAGCAGTGAAGCAGGGTACAGCGGCACTGAAGCTTTCTTT.